This record looks at one TCR beta chain sequence and its context. Its target is not known. Method: immunoSEQ multiplex PCR; TCRdb's copy keeps in-frame clones and lacks some. Of 20,000 to 30,000 clones in the sample, about 90% were seen once. The data were taken from a study of T cells in localized non-small cell lung cancer. Study-level points and caveats: The highest T cell clonality was in uninvolved adjacent lung, above tumor. Of the top 100 tumor clones, median around 62 were in adjacent lung, more than 25 among its top 100.

CDR3 length: 14 amino acids. CDR1 and CDR2 (germline): MNHEY, SVGAGI. V lost 6 bases and J lost 5, with 13 bases in between. This chain joins TRBV6-5 and TRBJ2-2; D gene ambiguous. The origin of this receptor is a male donor older than 55 with stage I squamous cell lung carcinoma. Material: peripheral blood, obtained before any cancer treatment. DNA of the CDR3: TGTGCCAGCAGCAGAACAGCAAGGACCGGGGAGCTGTTTTTT. It encodes CASSRTARTGELFF.